Each of the 31 T cell receptor beta chains below was sequenced from the same sample in a study of CD8 T cells in Susac syndrome. It was with random hexamers that roughly 0.45 to 1 ug RNA was reverse transcribed. MiXCR was run by TCRdb on the immunoSEQ multiplex PCR reads, yielding one entry per CDR3 protein. The table includes about 300,000 distinct CDR3 sequences, about 91% detected once. Specimen: CD4+ T cells from PBMCs. The source is a human donor with multiple sclerosis.

The chain combines TRBV5-6 with TRBJ1-5; the D is unclear. V was shortened by 1 base and J by 4 bases, with 12 bases between the two germline ends. The CDR3 has 15 amino acids. Germline V gene sequence: CDR1 SGHDT, CDR2 YYEEEE. CDR3 sequence: CASSLRAAPNQPQHF. CDR3 DNA sequence: TGTGCCAGCAGCTTGAGGGCAGCCCCTAATCAGCCCCAGCATTTT.

CDR3 DNA: TGCAGCGGGCTAGCGGTACTAGAGACCCAGTACTTC. This gives the protein CSGLAVLETQYF. The rearrangement joins TRBV29-1 to TRBJ2-5, with 7 bases lining up with TRBD2. With 7 bases clipped from V and 4 bases from J, the junction kept 6 bases outside the gene matches. CDR1 is SQVTM, CDR2 ANQGSEA, per germline. This CDR3 region has 12 residues.

The genes are TRBV5-1 and TRBJ1-3; no firm D call. CDR1 is SGHRS and CDR2 is YFSETQ in the germline V gene. V lost 2 bases and J 3 bases, leaving 9 bases between the germline ends. The CDR3 loop spans 14 amino acids. This CDR3 is CASSFAGYGNTIYF. The CDR3 bases are TGCGCCAGCAGCTTTGCGGGGTATGGAAACACCATATATTTT.

The V call is TRBV20-1, the J call TRBJ1-1; D not certain. Germline V gene sequence: CDR1 DFQATT, CDR2 SNEGSKA (reference sequence). The CDR3 consists of 11 residues. V was pared by 2 bases and J by 11 bases, with 12 bases between. CDR3 bases: TGCAGTGCTAGATCGGATTGGTGGGCTTTCTTT. Translating gives CSARSDWWAFF.

This clonotype appeared a single time. This chain joins TRBV4-1 and TRBJ2-1; D possibly corresponds to TRBD1 (5 bases). Trimming stripped 4 bases from V and 0 bases from J, with 13 bases between. Germline assignment: CDR1 MGHRA and CDR2 YSYEKL. The CDR3 contains 16 residues. CDR3 bases: TGCGCCAGCAGCCCACCTGATAGGGGCTCCTACAATGAGCAGTTCTTC. Translation: CASSPPDRGSYNEQFF.

Turning to this clonotype: At one boundary the junction diverges from the germline segment, which might be a read error. CDR3 nucleotide sequence: TGCAGTGCTACTAAGTTACAGTCCCCCTCCTACAATGACCAGTTCTTC. Encoded protein: CSATKLQSPSYNDQFF. V and J are TRBV20-1 and TRBJ2-1; D is uncertain. The V gene's germline CDR1 is DFQATT and CDR2 SNEGSKA (reference sequence). CDR3 size: 16 residues.

The chain has TRBV14 and TRBJ2-3; TRBD2 matches at 7 bases. This CDR3 is 16 amino acids long. Germline CDR1 and CDR2: SGHDN and FVKESK. The junction had 6 bases not matched to a gene; V was cut back by 0 bases and J by 3 bases. The CDR3 reads CASSQDLGSGTDTQYF. As DNA, the CDR3 is TGTGCCAGCAGCCAAGATCTTGGTAGCGGGACAGATACGCAGTATTTT.

This clonotype appeared once. This chain joins TRBV2 and TRBJ2-2, with 7 bases that match TRBD1. Losses at the gene ends were 6 bases for V and 2 bases for J; bases not matched to a gene: 6. Germline-derived CDR1 and CDR2 are SNHLY and FYNNEI. There are 15 residues in the CDR3. The CDR3 here is CASRANRGNTGELFF. For the CDR3, the DNA is TGTGCCAGCAGGGCGAACAGGGGTAACACCGGGGAGCTGTTTTTT.

This chain links TRBV5-1 with TRBJ2-5; D remains ambiguous. The CDR3 spans 14 residues. Germline V gene lookup returns CDR1 SGHRS and CDR2 YFSETQ. V was pared by 7 bases and J by 5 bases, with 18 bases between. This chain's CDR3 is CASSRQIQVETQYF. Here the CDR3 DNA reads TGCGCCAGCTCGAGGCAGATCCAAGTGGAGACCCAGTACTTC.

The chain employs TRBV20-1 and TRBJ1-1, with D uncertain. The CDR3 has 12 residues. Germline loops: CDR1 DFQATT, CDR2 SNEGSKA (reference sequence). V dropped 3 bases and J dropped 4 bases, with 9 bases sitting between them. The CDR3 DNA reads TGCAGTGCTAGGGAGGGTACCACTGAAGCTTTCTTT. Protein sequence: CSAREGTTEAFF.

The gene calls are TRBV20-1 and TRBJ1-1; a weak D match, TRBD1 (5 bases). Germline CDR1 DFQATT, CDR2 SNEGSKA (reference sequence). V was pared by 1 base and J by 2 bases, with 8 bases between. CDR3 size: 13 residues. CDR3 in DNA: TGCAGTGCTAGAGCGACAGTAAACACTGAAGCTTTCTTT. Protein: CSARATVNTEAFF.

V gene TRBV2 combines with J gene TRBJ1-2; D is unresolved. This CDR3 comprises 12 residues. V was pared by 6 bases and J by 7 bases, with 12 bases between. CDR1 is SNHLY, CDR2 FYNNEI, per germline. This CDR3 reads CASSSDSGGYTF. CDR3 nucleotides: TGTGCCAGCAGCAGTGATAGCGGTGGCTACACCTTC. Full variable domain (remainder filled in from reference TRBV2 and TRBJ1-2): EPEVTQTPSHQVTQMGQEVILRCVPISNHLYFYWYRQILGQKVEFLVSFYNNEISEKSEIFDDQFSVERPDGSNFTLKIRSTKLEDSAMYFCASSSDSGGYTFGSGTRLTVV.

The chain is built from TRBV5-4 and TRBJ1-2, with D uncertain. Per the germline V gene, CDR1 is SGHNT and CDR2 is YYREEE (reference sequence). The CDR3 has 14 amino acids. Trimming removed 4 bases at V and 2 bases at J, with 12 bases between. The CDR3 nucleotides are TGTGCCAGCAGCCGGTCGTCACAGAACTATGGCTACACCTTC. Protein: CASSRSSQNYGYTF. Looking up the rest from reference TRBV5-4 and TRBJ1-2 gives the full variable domain: ETGVTQSPTHLIKTRGQQVTLRCSSQSGHNTVSWYQQALGQGPQFIFQYYREEENGRGNFPPRFSGLQFPNYSSELNVNALELDDSALYLCASSRSSQNYGYTFGSGTRLTVV.

This chain links TRBV7-9 with TRBJ1-2; 8 bases line up with TRBD1. V was clipped by 3 bases and J by 7 bases; unmatched bases: 10. CDR1 and CDR2 (germline): SEHNR, FQNEAQ (reference sequence). CDR3 length: 15 residues. The CDR3 loop reads CASSLELHDRGGYTF. The CDR3 DNA is TGTGCCAGCAGCTTGGAGCTTCACGACAGGGGTGGCTACACCTTC.

This clonotype was seen a single time. The chain has TRBV9 and TRBJ2-7; the match to TRBD1 covers 8 bases. The CDR3 covers 14 residues. Germline CDR1 SGDLS, CDR2 YYNGEE. The V and J ends lost 2 bases and 2 bases, in that order; junction bases with no gene match: 3. The CDR3 DNA reads as TGTGCCAGCAGCGTCGGGACAGGAACCTACGAGCAGTACTTC. This translates into CASSVGTGTYEQYF.

This chain connects TRBV19 to TRBJ1-1; TRBD1 aligns across 7 bases. V dropped 6 bases and J dropped 0; count of bases not matched to a gene: 13. The CDR3 runs 17 residues. CDR1 LNHDA and CDR2 SQIVND come from the germline V gene (reference sequence). The CDR3 coding sequence is TGTGCCAGTAGCTCAACCCTGGGGACAGCGTTGAACACTGAAGCTTTCTTT. Amino acid sequence: CASSSTLGTALNTEAFF.

The chain joins TRBV2 to TRBJ1-2; possible D gene TRBD1, 6 bases. Germline V CDR1 and CDR2: SNHLY, FYNNEI. V lost 6 bases, J lost 0 bases, and 11 bases lay in between. CDR3 length equals 14 residues. CDR3 DNA: TGTGCCAGCAGCCGGACAGTCGCTAACTATGGCTACACCTTC. It codes for CASSRTVANYGYTF.

This clonotype was seen only once. The rearrangement uses TRBV20-1 and TRBJ2-3; 12 positions match TRBD2. Trimming took 1 base from V and 1 from J; bases not matched to a gene: 9. This CDR3 has 18 residues. The germline V gene has CDR1 DFQATT and CDR2 SNEGSKA (reference sequence). This CDR3 reads CSARGRLAGAPGTDTQYF. Here the CDR3 DNA reads TGCAGTGCTAGAGGGAGACTAGCGGGGGCCCCTGGCACAGATACGCAGTATTTT.

The gene calls are TRBV5-4 and TRBJ1-1, with 7 bases fitting TRBD1. The V segment lost 3 bases and the J segment 3 bases; nucleotides outside the gene matches: 5. The CDR3 length is 14 residues. The V gene's germline CDR1 is SGHNT and CDR2 YYREEE (reference sequence). CDR3 loop: CASSWGQRDTEAFF. The CDR3 DNA sequence: TGTGCCAGCAGCTGGGGACAGAGGGACACTGAAGCTTTCTTT.

The genes are TRBV3-1 and TRBJ1-1; perhaps TRBD1 as D (5 bases). This CDR3 has 14 residues. Germline CDR1 reads LGHDT; CDR2 reads YNNKEL (reference sequence). V lost 2 bases and J lost 5, with 12 bases in between. In nucleotides, the CDR3 is TGTGCCAGCAGCCAATCGGCAGGGCGAACTGAAGCTTTCTTT. It specifies CASSQSAGRTEAFF.

The V call is TRBV7-3, the J call TRBJ2-5; 8 nucleotides match TRBD1. Germline V gene sequence: CDR1 SGHTA, CDR2 FQGTGA. The CDR3 is 14 residues long. V dropped 5 bases and J dropped 5; count of bases not matched to a gene: 7. CDR3 bases: TGTGCCAGCAGCCCAGGGGGCGGCGGTGAGACCCAGTACTTC. Translation: CASSPGGGGETQYF. Drawing the rest from reference TRBV7-3 and TRBJ2-5, the complete variable domain is GAGVSQTPSNKVTEKGKYVELRCDPISGHTALYWYRQSLGQGPEFLIYFQGTGAADDSGLPNDRFFAVRPEGSVSTLKIQRTERGDSAVYLCASSPGGGGETQYFGPGTRLLVL.

This clonotype was detected only once. V usage is TRBV7-9 and J usage is TRBJ2-1; 8 bases line up with TRBD2. J was trimmed by 7 bases and V by 3 bases; bases with no gene match: 20. The CDR3 is 19 amino acids. The V gene's germline CDR1 is SEHNR and CDR2 FQNEAQ (reference sequence). This chain's CDR3 is CASSFTSGALAGGRNEQFF. In DNA, the CDR3 is TGTGCCAGCAGCTTCACGTCGGGAGCTCTGGCGGGGGGTCGGAATGAGCAGTTCTTC. The full variable domain, rest sourced from reference TRBV7-9 and TRBJ2-1, is DTGVSQNPRHKITKRGQNVTFRCDPISEHNRLYWYRQTLGQGPEFLTYFQNEAQLEKSRLLSDRFSAERPKGSFSTLEIQRTEQGDSAMYLCASSFTSGALAGGRNEQFFGPGTRLTVL.

The chain links TRBV29-1 to TRBJ1-1, with 8 bases lining up with TRBD1. The junction had 9 bases not matched to a gene; V was cut back by 7 bases and J by 5 bases. The CDR3 runs to 13 residues. In germline, CDR1 is SQVTM, CDR2 ANQGSEA. The CDR3 here is CSATTGGETEAFF. The CDR3 DNA reads TGCAGCGCTACAACAGGGGGTGAAACTGAAGCTTTCTTT.

The chain carries TRBV29-1 and TRBJ2-5, with a weak D call TRBD1 (6 bases). This CDR3 is built from 13 residues. The V gene's germline CDR1 is SQVTM and CDR2 ANQGSEA. With 8 bases removed from V and 7 bases from J, the gap between germline ends came to 20 bases. CDR3 sequence: CSSNRQDGGTQYF. The DNA of the CDR3 is TGCAGCTCCAACCGACAGGATGGGGGGACCCAGTACTTC.

V is TRBV5-6 and J is TRBJ1-2; D remains unclear. V lost 2 bases and J 1 base, leaving 6 bases between the germline ends. CDR1 is SGHDT and CDR2 is YYEEEE in the germline V gene. This CDR3 region has 13 residues. CDR3 DNA: TGTGCCAGCAGCTTCGGACTTAACTATGGCTACACCTTC. Its protein is CASSFGLNYGYTF. Full variable domain (missing parts from reference TRBV5-6 and TRBJ1-2): DAGVTQSPTHLIKTRGQQVTLRCSPKSGHDTVSWYQQALGQGPQFIFQYYEEEERQRGNFPDRFSGHQFPNYSSELNVNALLLGDSALYLCASSFGLNYGYTFGSGTRLTVV.

The chain uses TRBV3-1 and TRBJ1-1, with D unresolved. The length of the CDR3 is 14 residues. V shed 7 bases and J shed 1 base, with 13 bases lying between them. Germline V lookup: CDR1 LGHDT, CDR2 YNNKEL (reference sequence). The CDR3 loop reads CASTTRERNTEAFF. The CDR3 bases are TGTGCCAGCACCACTCGGGAACGGAACACTGAAGCTTTCTTT.

The table lists this clonotype with a count of one. V gene TRBV12-3 or TRBV12-4 combines with J gene TRBJ2-1, with unresolved D. The CDR3 covers 12 residues. Trimming cost V 1 base and J 9 bases, with 7 bases left between them. The CDR3 coding sequence is TGTGCCAGCAGTTTAGAGTTCGTTGAGCAGTTCTTC. Translation: CASSLEFVEQFF.

The gene calls are TRBV6-5 and TRBJ1-2; D is perhaps TRBD1 (5 bases). The germline V gene encodes CDR1 MNHEY and CDR2 SVGAGI. The ends were cut back, 10 bases at V and 5 bases at J, with 14 bases in the middle. The CDR3 loop spans 12 amino acids. Here the CDR3 reads CATGDLGYGYTF. CDR3 DNA sequence: TGTGCCACCGGGGACTTAGGGTATGGCTACACCTTC.

The CDR3, as DNA: TGTGCCAGCAGCTTGGGTGGTAGCAGAACAGATACGCAGTATTTT. Translated: CASSLGGSRTDTQYF. This sequence joins TRBV5-4 and TRBJ2-3, with unresolved D. Germline CDR1 reads SGHNT; CDR2 reads YYREEE (reference sequence). The CDR3 loop spans 15 amino acids. Trimming pared 0 bases from V and 3 bases from J, leaving 11 bases between.

This chain uses TRBV7-9 with TRBJ1-1; D might be TRBD1 (5 bases). The ends were cut back, 6 bases at V and 7 bases at J, with 15 bases in the middle. Germline V CDR1 and CDR2: SEHNR, FQNEAQ (reference sequence). This CDR3 contains 13 residues. The DNA for the CDR3 is TGTGCCAGCAGGAGTAGGGTCGGGGGTGAAGCTTTCTTT. It specifies CASRSRVGGEAFF. The variable domain in full, with the rest retrieved from reference TRBV7-9 and TRBJ1-1, is DTGVSQNPRHKITKRGQNVTFRCDPISEHNRLYWYRQTLGQGPEFLTYFQNEAQLEKSRLLSDRFSAERPKGSFSTLEIQRTEQGDSAMYLCASRSRVGGEAFFGQGTRLTVV.

This chain joins TRBV4-3 and TRBJ2-6; D is unclear. CDR3 length: 16 amino acids. Germline CDR1 LGHNA, CDR2 YSLEER. V was shortened by 0 bases and J by 2 bases, with 8 bases between the two germline ends. CDR3 amino acids: CASSQEAVTGANVLTF. In nucleotides, the CDR3 is TGCGCCAGCAGCCAAGAGGCGGTTACTGGGGCCAACGTCCTGACTTTC.